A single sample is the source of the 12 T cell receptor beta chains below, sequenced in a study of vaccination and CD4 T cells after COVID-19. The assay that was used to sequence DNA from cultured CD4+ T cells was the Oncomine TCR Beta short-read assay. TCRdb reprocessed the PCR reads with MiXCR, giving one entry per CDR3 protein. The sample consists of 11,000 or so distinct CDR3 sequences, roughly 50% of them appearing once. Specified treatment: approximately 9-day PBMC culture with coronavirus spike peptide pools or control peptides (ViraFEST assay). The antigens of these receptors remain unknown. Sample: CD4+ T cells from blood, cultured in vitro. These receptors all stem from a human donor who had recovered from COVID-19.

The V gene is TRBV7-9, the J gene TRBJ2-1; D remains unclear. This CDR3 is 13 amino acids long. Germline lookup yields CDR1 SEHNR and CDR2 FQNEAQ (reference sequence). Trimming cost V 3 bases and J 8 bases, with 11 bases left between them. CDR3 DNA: TGTGCCAGCAGCTTCGTTAGTGTGCATGAGCAGTTCTTC. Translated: CASSFVSVHEQFF.

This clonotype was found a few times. The CDR3 loop reads CASSGGTGGEKLFF. Here the CDR3 DNA reads TGTGCCAGCAGTGGCGGGACAGGGGGGGAAAAACTGTTTTTT. This chain links TRBV2 with TRBJ1-4; 11 bases agree with TRBD1. CDR1 is SNHLY, CDR2 FYNNEI, per germline. Losses at the gene ends were 4 bases for V and 8 bases for J; bases not matched to a gene: 3. The CDR3 runs to 14 residues.

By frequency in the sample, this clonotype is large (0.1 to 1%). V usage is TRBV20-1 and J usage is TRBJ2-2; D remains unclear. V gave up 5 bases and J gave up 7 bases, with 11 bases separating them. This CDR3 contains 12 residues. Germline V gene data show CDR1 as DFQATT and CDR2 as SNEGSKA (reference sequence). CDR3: CSAGREYGELFF. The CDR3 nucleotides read TGCAGTGCTGGAAGGGAATACGGGGAGCTGTTTTTT.

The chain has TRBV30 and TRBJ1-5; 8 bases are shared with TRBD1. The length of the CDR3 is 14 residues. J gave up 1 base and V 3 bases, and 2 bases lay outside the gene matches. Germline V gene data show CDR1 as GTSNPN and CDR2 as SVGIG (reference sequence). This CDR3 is CAWSRGRSNQPQHF. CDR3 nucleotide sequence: TGTGCCTGGAGCAGGGGGCGGAGCAATCAGCCCCAGCATTTT.

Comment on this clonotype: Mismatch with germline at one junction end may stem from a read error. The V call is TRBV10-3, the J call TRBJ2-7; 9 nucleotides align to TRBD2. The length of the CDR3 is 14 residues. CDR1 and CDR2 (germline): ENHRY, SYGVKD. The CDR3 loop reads CAISPGTSSSEQYF. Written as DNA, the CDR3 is TGTGCCATCAGTCCCGGGACTAGCTCCTCCGAGCAGTACTTC.

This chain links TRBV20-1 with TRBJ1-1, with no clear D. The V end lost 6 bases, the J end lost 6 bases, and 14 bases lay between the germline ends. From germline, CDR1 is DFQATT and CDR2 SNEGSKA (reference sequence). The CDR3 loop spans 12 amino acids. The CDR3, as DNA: TGCAGTGCCCCAAATATCGGTGCTGAAGCTTTCTTT. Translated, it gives CSAPNIGAEAFF.

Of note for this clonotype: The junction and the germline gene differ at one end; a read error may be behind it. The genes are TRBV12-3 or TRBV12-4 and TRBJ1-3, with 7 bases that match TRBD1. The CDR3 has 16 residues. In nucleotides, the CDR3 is TGTGCCAGCAGGGGACAGCTATACTCCTCTGGAAACACCATACATTTT. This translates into CASRGQLYSSGNTIHF.

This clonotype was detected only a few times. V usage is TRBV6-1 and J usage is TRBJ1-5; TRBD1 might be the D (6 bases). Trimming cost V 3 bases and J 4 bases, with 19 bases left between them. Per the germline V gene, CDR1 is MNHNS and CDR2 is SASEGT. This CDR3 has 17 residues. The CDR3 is CASSDGGRAFINQPQHF. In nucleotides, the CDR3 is TGTGCCAGCAGTGATGGGGGCAGGGCTTTCATAAATCAGCCCCAGCATTTT.

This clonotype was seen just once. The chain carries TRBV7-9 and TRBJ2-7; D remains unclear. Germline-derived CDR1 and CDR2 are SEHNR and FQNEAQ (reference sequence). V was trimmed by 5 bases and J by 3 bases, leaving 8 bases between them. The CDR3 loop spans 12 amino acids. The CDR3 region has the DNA TGTGCCAGCAGCAGTGTGGGCTACGAGCAGTACTTC. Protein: CASSSVGYEQYF.

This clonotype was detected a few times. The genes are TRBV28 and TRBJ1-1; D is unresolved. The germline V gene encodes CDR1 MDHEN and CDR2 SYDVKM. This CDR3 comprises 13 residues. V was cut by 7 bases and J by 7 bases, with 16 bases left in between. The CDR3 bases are TGTGCCAGCACCCTGCGTCGGGCCATTGAAGCTTTCTTT. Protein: CASTLRRAIEAFF.

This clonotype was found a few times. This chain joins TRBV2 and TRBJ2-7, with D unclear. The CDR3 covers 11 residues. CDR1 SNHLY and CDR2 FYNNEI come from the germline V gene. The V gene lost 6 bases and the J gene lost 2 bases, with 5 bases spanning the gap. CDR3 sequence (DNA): TGTGCCAGCAGGATGACCTACGAGCAGTACTTC. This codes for CASRMTYEQYF.

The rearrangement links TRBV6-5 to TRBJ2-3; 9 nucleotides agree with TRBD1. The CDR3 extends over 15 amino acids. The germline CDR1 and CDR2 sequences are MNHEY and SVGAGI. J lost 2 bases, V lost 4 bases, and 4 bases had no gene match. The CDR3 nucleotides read TGTGCCAGCAGTTCCGGGACAGGGTCCACAGATACGCAGTATTTT. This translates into CASSSGTGSTDTQYF.